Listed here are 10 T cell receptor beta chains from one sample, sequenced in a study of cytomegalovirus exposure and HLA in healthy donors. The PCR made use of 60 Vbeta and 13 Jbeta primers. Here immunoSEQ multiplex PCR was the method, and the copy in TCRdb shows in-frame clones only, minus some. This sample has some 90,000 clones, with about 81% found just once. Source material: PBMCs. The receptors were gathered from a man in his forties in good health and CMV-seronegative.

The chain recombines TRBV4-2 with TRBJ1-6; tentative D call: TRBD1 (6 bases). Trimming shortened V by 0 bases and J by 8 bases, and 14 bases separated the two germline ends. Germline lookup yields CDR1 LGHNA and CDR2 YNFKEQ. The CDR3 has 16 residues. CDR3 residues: CASSQDEGQVDSPLHF. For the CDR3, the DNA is TGTGCCAGCAGCCAAGACGAGGGACAAGTTGATTCACCCCTCCACTTT.

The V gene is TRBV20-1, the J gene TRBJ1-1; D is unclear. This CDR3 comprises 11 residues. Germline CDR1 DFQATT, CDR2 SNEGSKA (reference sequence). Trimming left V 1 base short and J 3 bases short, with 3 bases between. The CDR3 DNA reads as TGCAGTGCTAGAGTCGACACTGAAGCTTTCTTT. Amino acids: CSARVDTEAFF.

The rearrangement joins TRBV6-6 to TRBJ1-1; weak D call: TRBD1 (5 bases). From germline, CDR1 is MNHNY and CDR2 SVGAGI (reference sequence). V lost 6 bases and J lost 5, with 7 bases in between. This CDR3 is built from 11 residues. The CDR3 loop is CASRGGTEAFF. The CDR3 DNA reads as TGTGCCAGCAGGGGGGGGACTGAAGCTTTCTTT.

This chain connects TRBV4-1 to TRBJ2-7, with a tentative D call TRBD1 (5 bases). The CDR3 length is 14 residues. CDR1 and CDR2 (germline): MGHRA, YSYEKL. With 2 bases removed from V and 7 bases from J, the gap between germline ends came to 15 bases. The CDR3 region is CASSQSDNFGEQYF. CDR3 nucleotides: TGCGCCAGCAGCCAATCGGACAACTTTGGGGAGCAGTACTTC.

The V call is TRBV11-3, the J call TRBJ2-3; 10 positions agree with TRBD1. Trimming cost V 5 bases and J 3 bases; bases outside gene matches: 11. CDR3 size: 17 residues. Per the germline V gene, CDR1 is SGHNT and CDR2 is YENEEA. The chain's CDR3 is CASSAKGQGVGTDTQYF. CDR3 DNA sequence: TGTGCCAGCAGCGCCAAAGGACAGGGGGTCGGAACAGATACGCAGTATTTT.

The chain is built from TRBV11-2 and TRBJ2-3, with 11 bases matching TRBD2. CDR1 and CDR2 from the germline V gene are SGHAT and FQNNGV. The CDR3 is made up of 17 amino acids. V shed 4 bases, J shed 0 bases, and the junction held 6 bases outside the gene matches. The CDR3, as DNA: TGTGCCAGCAGCTCGACTAGCGGGGTCTCGAGCACAGATACGCAGTATTTT. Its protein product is CASSSTSGVSSTDTQYF.

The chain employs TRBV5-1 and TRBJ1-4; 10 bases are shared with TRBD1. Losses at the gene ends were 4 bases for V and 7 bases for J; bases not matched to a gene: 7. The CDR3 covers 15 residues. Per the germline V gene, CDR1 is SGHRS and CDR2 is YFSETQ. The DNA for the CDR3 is TGCGCCAGCAGCCCAGGGACAGGGGTCATTGAAAAACTGTTTTTT. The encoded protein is CASSPGTGVIEKLFF.

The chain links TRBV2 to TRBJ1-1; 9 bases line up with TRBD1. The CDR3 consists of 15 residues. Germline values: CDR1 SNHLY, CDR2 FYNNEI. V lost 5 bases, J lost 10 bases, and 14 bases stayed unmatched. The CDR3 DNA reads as TGTGCCAGCAGTTCTACGAGACAGGGGGGTTTGAGAGCTTTCTTT. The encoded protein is CASSSTRQGGLRAFF.

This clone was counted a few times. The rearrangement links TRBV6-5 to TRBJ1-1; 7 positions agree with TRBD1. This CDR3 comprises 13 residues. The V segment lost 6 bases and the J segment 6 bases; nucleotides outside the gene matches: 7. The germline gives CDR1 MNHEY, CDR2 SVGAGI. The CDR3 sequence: CASRRQGVAEAFF. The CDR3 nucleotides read TGTGCCAGCAGACGACAGGGTGTGGCTGAAGCTTTCTTT.

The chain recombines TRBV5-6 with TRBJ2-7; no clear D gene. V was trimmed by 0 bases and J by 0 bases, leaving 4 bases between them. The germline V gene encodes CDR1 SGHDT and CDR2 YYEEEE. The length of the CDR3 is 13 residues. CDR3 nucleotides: TGTGCCAGCAGCTTGGACACCTCCTACGAGCAGTACTTC. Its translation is CASSLDTSYEQYF. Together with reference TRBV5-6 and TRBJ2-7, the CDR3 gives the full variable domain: DAGVTQSPTHLIKTRGQQVTLRCSPKSGHDTVSWYQQALGQGPQFIFQYYEEEERQRGNFPDRFSGHQFPNYSSELNVNALLLGDSALYLCASSLDTSYEQYFGPGTRLTVT.